One sample yielded the 19 T cell receptor beta chains listed below, sequenced in a study of blood T cell repertoires in COVID-19 (TCRdb year 2020). The library relied on the immunoSEQ multiplex PCR assay. In TCRdb, the immuneACCESS table is reduced to in-frame sequences with V and J assigned. These tables do not hold every clone; where another copy was compared, an unresolved V gene accounts for under half, and the others remain unexplained. The sample profile shows about 330,000 clones; 80% to 90% of them were found once. Under 6% of the sample belongs to the ten largest clones. Sequenced sample: PBMCs or T cells enriched from blood (not recorded which). Receptors originate from a young man who had recovered from COVID-19.

The gene calls are TRBV2 and TRBJ2-1, with 11 positions matching TRBD2. Germline CDR1 SNHLY, CDR2 FYNNEI. The CDR3 loop spans 14 amino acids. Losses at the gene ends were 7 bases for V and 6 bases for J; bases not matched to a gene: 5. The CDR3 sequence: CASTQGTSGNEQFF. The CDR3 region has the DNA TGTGCCAGCACCCAGGGGACTAGCGGCAATGAGCAGTTCTTC.

The genes are TRBV27 and TRBJ1-3; D may be TRBD1 (6 bases). The germline V and J ends were trimmed by 4 bases and 3 bases, with 10 bases remaining between them. The CDR3 contains 14 residues. CDR1 and CDR2 from the germline V gene are MNHEY and SMNVEV (reference sequence). The CDR3 region is CASSSPGVGNTIYF. CDR3 DNA sequence: TGTGCCAGCAGTTCCCCAGGGGTTGGAAACACCATATATTTT.

About this clone itself: The same CDR3 arises from other DNA sequences in this sample as well. V usage is TRBV28 and J usage is TRBJ1-2; 7 bases map to TRBD1. The J segment lost 0 bases and the V segment lost 6 bases, leaving 4 bases of the junction unmatched. From germline, CDR1 is MDHEN and CDR2 SYDVKM. CDR3 length equals 14 residues. In DNA form, the CDR3 reads TGTGCCAGCAGCCCCGGGACAGCTAACTATGGCTACACCTTC. Translated: CASSPGTANYGYTF.

This clone appeared a single time. The DNA of the CDR3 is TGTGCCAGCAGCCCCCGACAGGGACCAAACTATGGCTACACCTTC. Translation: CASSPRQGPNYGYTF. The chain employs TRBV9 and TRBJ1-2, with 7 bases fitting TRBD1. Germline V CDR1 and CDR2: SGDLS, YYNGEE. The V gene end was trimmed by 4 bases and the J gene end by 2 bases; junction bases not matched to a gene: 8. This CDR3 contains 15 residues. The variable domain in full, completed from reference TRBV9 and TRBJ1-2, reads DSGVTQTPKHLITATGQRVTLRCSPRSGDLSVYWYQQSLDQGLQFLIQYYNGEERAKGNILERFSAQQFPDLHSELNLSSLELGDSALYFCASSPRQGPNYGYTFGSGTRLTVV.

This clone was picked up a small number of times. The V call is TRBV20-1, the J call TRBJ2-7, with unresolved D. The CDR3 has 10 amino acids. Germline CDR1 is DFQATT and CDR2 is SNEGSKA (reference sequence). Trimming took off 6 bases at V and 7 bases at J, with 10 bases between the two ends. Here the CDR3 reads CSAPTLEQYF. The CDR3 nucleotides are TGCAGTGCGCCTACCCTAGAGCAGTACTTC.

The rearrangement joins TRBV6-5 to TRBJ1-3; D not certain. The germline gives CDR1 MNHEY, CDR2 SVGAGI. The CDR3 runs to 13 residues. V gave up 5 bases and J gave up 1 base, with 6 bases separating them. Written as DNA, the CDR3 is TGTGCCAGCAGTCGCGTTTCTGGAAACACCATATATTTT. This encodes CASSRVSGNTIYF.

V is TRBV5-4 and J is TRBJ2-7; TRBD2 matches at 12 bases. V lost 0 bases, J lost 3 bases, and 4 bases stayed unmatched. Germline CDR1 is SGHNT and CDR2 is YYREEE (reference sequence). This CDR3 is built from 16 residues. CDR3 in amino acids: CASSLGGLAGNYEQYF. The CDR3 DNA follows: TGTGCCAGCAGCTTGGGTGGACTAGCGGGAAACTACGAGCAGTACTTC.

As concerns this clone: Other DNA variants within this sample encode the same CDR3. This sequence joins TRBV6-5 and TRBJ1-5, with 7 bases matching TRBD1. This CDR3 is built from 15 residues. Germline CDR1 reads MNHEY; CDR2 reads SVGAGI. Losses at the gene ends were 4 bases for V and 0 bases for J; bases not matched to a gene: 3. DNA of the CDR3: TGTGCCAGCAGTTGGACAGGCGATAGCAATCAGCCCCAGCATTTT. Amino acids: CASSWTGDSNQPQHF.

This clone was recorded only once. The V and J genes are TRBV5-1 and TRBJ2-1; 11 bases are a match to TRBD1. After removal of 0 bases from V and 9 bases from J, the junction contained 14 bases not matched to a gene. Germline CDR1 and CDR2: SGHRS and YFSETQ. This CDR3 is built from 18 residues. This CDR3 reads CASSLGYLGQGVLGEQFF. CDR3 nucleotides: TGCGCCAGCAGCTTGGGATACTTGGGACAGGGGGTTCTGGGTGAGCAGTTCTTC.

The V call is TRBV19, the J call TRBJ2-7; 7 bases line up with TRBD1. CDR3 size: 14 residues. Germline CDR1 LNHDA, CDR2 SQIVND (reference sequence). V was clipped by 5 bases and J by 4 bases; unmatched bases: 8. The chain's CDR3 is CASSQRDSLYEQYF. In DNA, the CDR3 is TGTGCCAGTAGTCAGAGGGACAGCCTTTACGAGCAGTACTTC.

The rearrangement uses TRBV7-6 and TRBJ1-5; the D is unclear. CDR1 SGHVS and CDR2 FNYEAQ come from the germline V gene. V was pared by 2 bases and J by 4 bases, with 6 bases between. This CDR3 contains 13 residues. As DNA, the CDR3 is TGTGCCAGCAGCTTATTCGGTAATCAGCCCCAGCATTTT. As protein: CASSLFGNQPQHF.

CDR3 sequence reads: CASTGQGKMNTEAFF. The CDR3 DNA sequence: TGTGCCAGCACAGGACAGGGTAAAATGAACACTGAAGCTTTCTTT. V gene TRBV2 combines with J gene TRBJ1-1; 8 bases agree with TRBD1. Trimming at V came to 7 bases and at J to 0 bases, leaving 7 bases not matched to a gene. Germline CDR1 and CDR2: SNHLY and FYNNEI. The CDR3 has 15 amino acids.

This clone was counted only a few times. The rearrangement links TRBV12-2 to TRBJ2-5; the DNA was not compared with TRBD2, the D call given in the table. TRBV12-2 is a pseudogene. The CDR3 length is 15 residues. The CDR3 loop is CASRLAGGAKETQYF. The CDR3 DNA reads as TGTGCAAGTCGCTTAGCGGGGGGAGCCAAAGAGACCCAGTACTTC.

This clone appeared a single time. This chain connects TRBV18 to TRBJ2-2; TRBD1 agrees at 7 bases. The germline V gene has CDR1 KGHSH and CDR2 LQKENI. V shed 6 bases, J shed 2 bases, and the junction held 12 bases outside the gene matches. The CDR3 contains 17 residues. This chain's CDR3 is CASSQWLGQDNTGELFF. The CDR3 nucleotides read TGTGCCAGCTCCCAATGGCTTGGACAGGATAACACCGGGGAGCTGTTTTTT.

The genes are TRBV28 and TRBJ1-5, with 7 bases lining up with TRBD1. The CDR3 spans 12 residues. Germline V lookup: CDR1 MDHEN, CDR2 SYDVKM. The ends lost 9 bases at V and 4 bases at J; junction bases unmatched: 3. The CDR3, as DNA: TGTGCCAGTGGGGACAGAAATCAGCCCCAGCATTTT. The encoded protein is CASGDRNQPQHF.

This clone was recorded once. The genes are TRBV6-4 and TRBJ1-2; a weak D match, TRBD1 (5 bases). The germline V gene encodes CDR1 MRHNA and CDR2 SNTAGT. CDR3 size: 15 residues. Trimming pared 0 bases from V and 4 bases from J, leaving 12 bases between. CDR3 DNA sequence: TGTGCCAGCAGTGACTCAAGGGGCGATGTCTATGGCTACACCTTC. This codes for CASSDSRGDVYGYTF.

The chain uses TRBV19 and TRBJ2-2; 7 bases map to TRBD1. Germline CDR1 reads LNHDA; CDR2 reads SQIVND (reference sequence). Losses at the gene ends were 4 bases for V and 1 base for J; bases not matched to a gene: 0. This CDR3 contains 14 residues. The CDR3 DNA reads TGTGCCAGTAGTAGGACAGGGAACACCGGGGAGCTGTTTTTT. As protein: CASSRTGNTGELFF.

This clone appeared once. The chain links TRBV7-2 to TRBJ2-5; 10 bases are shared with TRBD1. Trimming cost V 2 bases and J 2 bases; bases outside gene matches: 5. The CDR3 is 16 amino acids. Germline V gene sequence: CDR1 SGHTA, CDR2 FQGNSA. The CDR3 bases are TGTGCCAGCAGCTTAAGCTCGGGACAGGGGCAAGAGACCCAGTACTTC. Residues: CASSLSSGQGQETQYF.

DNA of the CDR3: TGTGCCAGCAGTGTAAGGGGACAGGTCAACACTGAAGCTTTCTTT. It is translated as CASSVRGQVNTEAFF. This chain links TRBV2 with TRBJ1-1, with 8 positions matching TRBD1. This CDR3 has 15 amino acids. Per germline, CDR1 SNHLY and CDR2 FYNNEI. V shed 4 bases, J shed 2 bases, and the junction held 6 bases outside the gene matches.